A selection of T cell receptor beta chains follows, all from one sample in a study of identifying expanded T cells in peripheral blood. Clones were read by immunoSEQ multiplex PCR, and TCRdb kept only the in-frame ones, dropping some. The data hold approximately 100,000 clones, with approximately 88% observed a single time. The source material was blood. The receptors stem from a person aged 18-70 years in good health. Each CDR3 is given with its conserved first and last residue. The order of the fields is J gene, D gene, clone size, V gene, CDR3 DNA, CDR3 protein. D genes are given only for firm matches. Size is stated for part of the rows, as once, few or many counts, or as a class when the clone is expanded.

j_call: TRBJ1-4; d_call: NA; clone_size: NA; v_call: TRBV29-1; cdr3_nt: TGCAGCGTTGAAGTAATGGGGGGCGGAAAACTGTTTTTT; cdr3_aa: CSVEVMGGGKLFF
j_call: TRBJ2-2; d_call: NA; clone_size: NA; v_call: TRBV15; cdr3_nt: TGTGCCACCAGCAGAGACCCCCCGCGCGGGTTAGTCGGGGAGCTGTTTTTT; cdr3_aa: CATSRDPPRGLVGELFF
j_call: TRBJ2-5; d_call: NA; clone_size: NA; v_call: TRBV7-2; cdr3_nt: TGTGCCAGCAGCTTTTTTGCTCGGGGGGCACAGGAGACCCAGTACTTC; cdr3_aa: CASSFFARGAQETQYF
j_call: TRBJ2-1; d_call: NA; clone_size: few; v_call: TRBV5-4; cdr3_nt: TGTGCCAGCAGCCCTCGGGGGGGCAGGGGGAATGAGCAGTTCTTC; cdr3_aa: CASSPRGGRGNEQFF
j_call: TRBJ2-3; d_call: TRBD2; clone_size: NA; v_call: TRBV10-3; cdr3_nt: TGTGCCATCAGTGACGGCGGGGGGGGAGATACGCAGTATTTT; cdr3_aa: CAISDGGGGDTQYF
j_call: TRBJ1-6; d_call: TRBD1; clone_size: NA; v_call: TRBV7-2; cdr3_nt: TGTGCCAGCAGCCGGCAACTGACAGGGGATAATTCACCCCTCCACTTT; cdr3_aa: CASSRQLTGDNSPLHF
j_call: TRBJ1-2; d_call: NA; clone_size: once; v_call: TRBV6-5; cdr3_nt: TGTGCCAGCAGTTACTCGGGTTCGGGGGGCTATGGCTACACCTTC; cdr3_aa: CASSYSGSGGYGYTF
j_call: TRBJ2-6; d_call: TRBD1; clone_size: NA; v_call: TRBV4-3; cdr3_nt: TGCGCCAGCAGCCAAGATGAGAGGACAGGGTCCATGGCTGGGGCCAACGTCCTGACTTTC; cdr3_aa: CASSQDERTGSMAGANVLTF
j_call: TRBJ1-2; d_call: TRBD1; clone_size: NA; v_call: TRBV4-2; cdr3_nt: TGTGCCAGCAGCACCCGACAGGGGGAAAACTATGGCTACACCTTC; cdr3_aa: CASSTRQGENYGYTF
j_call: TRBJ1-1; d_call: NA; clone_size: NA; v_call: TRBV29-1; cdr3_nt: TGCAGCGTTGGAAATAATGGCTTTAACACTGAAGCTTTCTTT; cdr3_aa: CSVGNNGFNTEAFF
j_call: TRBJ1-1; d_call: NA; clone_size: NA; v_call: TRBV14; cdr3_nt: TGTGCCAGCAGCCAACACCTGGGGCAGGGAGGCTCTGAAGCTTTCTTT; cdr3_aa: CASSQHLGQGGSEAFF
j_call: TRBJ2-2; d_call: NA; clone_size: NA; v_call: TRBV4-1; cdr3_nt: TGCGCCAGCAGCTATAAGGAGGGGAGCGGGGAGCTGTTTTTT; cdr3_aa: CASSYKEGSGELFF
j_call: TRBJ1-2; d_call: NA; clone_size: NA; v_call: TRBV4-3; cdr3_nt: TGCGCCAGCAGCCAAGATGGAGGGGCTGCACTAGTCTATGGCTACACCTTC; cdr3_aa: CASSQDGGAALVYGYTF
j_call: TRBJ2-1; d_call: NA; clone_size: NA; v_call: TRBV6-5; cdr3_nt: TGTGCCAGCAGTTACTCTGGGGTGTGGAGAGATGAGCAGTTCTTC; cdr3_aa: CASSYSGVWRDEQFF
j_call: TRBJ1-2; d_call: TRBD1; clone_size: NA; v_call: TRBV19; cdr3_nt: TGTGCCAGTAATTACGGGACAGCCTTCTATGGCTACACCTTC; cdr3_aa: CASNYGTAFYGYTF
j_call: TRBJ2-7; d_call: NA; clone_size: NA; v_call: TRBV4-3; cdr3_nt: TGCGCCAGCAGCCCGGACAGCTGGGGCTCCTACGAGCAGTACTTC; cdr3_aa: CASSPDSWGSYEQYF
j_call: TRBJ1-6; d_call: NA; clone_size: few; v_call: TRBV7-2; cdr3_nt: TGTGCCAGCAGCTTAGGGCGGGGTAATTCACCCCTCCACTTT; cdr3_aa: CASSLGRGNSPLHF
j_call: TRBJ1-1; d_call: NA; clone_size: NA; v_call: TRBV6-1; cdr3_nt: TGTGCCAGCAGTGTGAGTGGGATTCCTGAAGCTTTCTTT; cdr3_aa: CASSVSGIPEAFF
j_call: TRBJ2-1; d_call: NA; clone_size: NA; v_call: TRBV10-3; cdr3_nt: TGTGCCATCAGTGAGTCCATCCAGGGAGGCGATGAGCAGTTCTTC; cdr3_aa: CAISESIQGGDEQFF
j_call: TRBJ2-3; d_call: TRBD1; clone_size: NA; v_call: TRBV9; cdr3_nt: TGTGCCAGCAGCGGGGGCCCAGGGGGTAGCACAGATACGCAGTATTTT; cdr3_aa: CASSGGPGGSTDTQYF